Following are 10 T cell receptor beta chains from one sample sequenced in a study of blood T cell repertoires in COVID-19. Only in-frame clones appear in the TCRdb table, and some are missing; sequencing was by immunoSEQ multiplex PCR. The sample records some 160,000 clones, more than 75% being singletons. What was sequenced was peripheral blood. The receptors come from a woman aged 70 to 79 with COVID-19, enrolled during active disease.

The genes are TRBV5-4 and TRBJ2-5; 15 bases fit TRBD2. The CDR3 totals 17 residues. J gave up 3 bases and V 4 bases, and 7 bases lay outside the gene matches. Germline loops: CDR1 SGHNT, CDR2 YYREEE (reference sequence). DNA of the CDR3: TGTGCCAGCAGCGGCGGGACTAGCGGGGGGATAAAAGAGACCCAGTACTTC. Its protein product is CASSGGTSGGIKETQYF. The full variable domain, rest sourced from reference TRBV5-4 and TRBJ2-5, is ETGVTQSPTHLIKTRGQQVTLRCSSQSGHNTVSWYQQALGQGPQFIFQYYREEENGRGNFPPRFSGLQFPNYSSELNVNALELDDSALYLCASSGGTSGGIKETQYFGPGTRLLVL.

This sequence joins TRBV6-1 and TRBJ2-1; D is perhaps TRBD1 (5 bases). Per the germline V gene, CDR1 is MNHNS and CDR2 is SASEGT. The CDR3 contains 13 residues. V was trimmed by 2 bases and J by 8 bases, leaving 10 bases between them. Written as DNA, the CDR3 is TGTGCCAGCAGTGAACAGGGTGGGTATGAGCAGTTCTTC. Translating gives CASSEQGGYEQFF.

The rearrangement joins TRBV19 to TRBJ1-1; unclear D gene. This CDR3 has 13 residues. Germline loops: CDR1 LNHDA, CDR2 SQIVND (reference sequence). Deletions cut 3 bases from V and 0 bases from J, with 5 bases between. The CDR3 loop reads CASSIQMNTEAFF. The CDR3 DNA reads TGTGCCAGTAGTATCCAAATGAACACTGAAGCTTTCTTT.

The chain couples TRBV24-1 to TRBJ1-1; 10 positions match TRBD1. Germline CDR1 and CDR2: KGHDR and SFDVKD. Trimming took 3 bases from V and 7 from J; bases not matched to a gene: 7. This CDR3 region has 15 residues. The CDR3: CATSDPGTGEGEAFF. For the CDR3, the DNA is TGTGCCACCAGTGATCCCGGGACAGGGGAGGGTGAAGCTTTCTTT.

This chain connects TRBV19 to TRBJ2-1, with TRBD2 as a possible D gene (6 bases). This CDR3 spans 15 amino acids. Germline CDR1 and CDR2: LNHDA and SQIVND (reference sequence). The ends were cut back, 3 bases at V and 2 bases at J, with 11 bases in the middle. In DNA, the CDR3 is TGTGCCAGTAGTATGACCCGACTAGCCTACAATGAGCAGTTCTTC. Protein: CASSMTRLAYNEQFF. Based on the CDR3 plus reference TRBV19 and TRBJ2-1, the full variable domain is DGGITQSPKYLFRKEGQNVTLSCEQNLNHDAMYWYRQDPGQGLRLIYYSQIVNDFQKGDIAEGYSVSREKKESFPLTVTSAQKNPTAFYLCASSMTRLAYNEQFFGPGTRLTVL.

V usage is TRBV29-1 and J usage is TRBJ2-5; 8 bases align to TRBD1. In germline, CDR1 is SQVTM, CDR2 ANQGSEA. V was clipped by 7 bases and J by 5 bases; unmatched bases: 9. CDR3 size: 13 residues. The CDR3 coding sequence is TGCAGCGGTAGGACAGGGATGGGGGAGACCCAGTACTTC. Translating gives CSGRTGMGETQYF.

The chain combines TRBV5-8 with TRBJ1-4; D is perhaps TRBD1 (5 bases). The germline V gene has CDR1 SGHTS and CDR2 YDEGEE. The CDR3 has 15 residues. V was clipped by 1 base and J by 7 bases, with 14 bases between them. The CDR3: CASSLSGQGGEKLFF. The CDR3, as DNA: TGTGCCAGCAGCTTGTCGGGGCAGGGAGGTGAAAAACTGTTTTTT.

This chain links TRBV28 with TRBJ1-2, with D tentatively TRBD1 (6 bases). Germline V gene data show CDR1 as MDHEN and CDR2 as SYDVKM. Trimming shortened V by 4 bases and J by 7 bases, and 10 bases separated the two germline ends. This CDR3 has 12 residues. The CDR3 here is CASSYREPGYTF. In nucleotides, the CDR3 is TGTGCCAGCAGTTACAGGGAACCTGGCTACACCTTC.

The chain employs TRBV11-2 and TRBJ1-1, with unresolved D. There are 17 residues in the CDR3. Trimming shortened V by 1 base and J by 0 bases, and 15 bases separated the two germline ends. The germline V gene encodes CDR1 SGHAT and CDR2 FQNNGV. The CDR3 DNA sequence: TGTGCCAGCAGCTTAGCCGGAGGGAGGATTATGAACACTGAAGCTTTCTTT. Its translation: CASSLAGGRIMNTEAFF.

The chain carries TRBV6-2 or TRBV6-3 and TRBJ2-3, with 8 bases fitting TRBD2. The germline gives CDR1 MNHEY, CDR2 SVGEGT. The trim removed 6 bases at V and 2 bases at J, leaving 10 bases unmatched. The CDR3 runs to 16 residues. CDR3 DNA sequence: TGTGCCAGCAGCCCCCTAACTAGCGGAATCACAGATACGCAGTATTTT. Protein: CASSPLTSGITDTQYF.